This entry is about one TCR beta chain. Germline CDR1 LNHDA, CDR2 SQIVND (reference sequence). The CDR3 spans 17 residues. The trim removed 3 bases at V and 2 bases at J, leaving 5 bases unmatched. Clones were read by immunoSEQ multiplex PCR, and TCRdb kept only the in-frame ones, dropping some. In the table there are over 100,000 clones, more than 85% of which are singletons. The data originate from a study of T cell responses to AZD1222 COVID-19 vaccine. The chain employs TRBV19 and TRBJ2-2; the match to TRBD1 covers 11 bases. The TCR was taken from an adult in good health. Sample: peripheral blood, taken on day 0 of AZD1222 vaccination. The DNA of the CDR3 is TGTGCCAGTAGTATTGGGACAGGGGGGTTTAACACCGGGGAGCTGTTTTTT. Amino acids: CASSIGTGGFNTGELFF.